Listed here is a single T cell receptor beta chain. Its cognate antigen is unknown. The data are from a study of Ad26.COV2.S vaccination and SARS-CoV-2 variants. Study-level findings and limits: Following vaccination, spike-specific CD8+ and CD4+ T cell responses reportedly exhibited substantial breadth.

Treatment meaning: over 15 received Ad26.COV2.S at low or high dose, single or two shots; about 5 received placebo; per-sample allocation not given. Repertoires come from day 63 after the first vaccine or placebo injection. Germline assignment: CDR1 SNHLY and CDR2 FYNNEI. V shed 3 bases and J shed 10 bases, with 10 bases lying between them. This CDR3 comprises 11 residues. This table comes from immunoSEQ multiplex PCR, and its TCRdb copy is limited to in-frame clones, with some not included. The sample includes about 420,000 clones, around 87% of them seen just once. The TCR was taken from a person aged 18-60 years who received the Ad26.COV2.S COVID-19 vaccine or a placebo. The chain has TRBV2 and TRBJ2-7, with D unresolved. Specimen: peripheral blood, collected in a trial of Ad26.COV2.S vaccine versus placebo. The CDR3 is CASSDSALQYF. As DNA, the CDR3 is TGTGCCAGCAGTGATTCGGCCCTTCAGTACTTC.